These T cell receptor beta chains were read from a single sample in a study of identical twins. TCRdb re-called the 5' RACE reads through MiXCR, storing one row per CDR3 protein. Of hundreds of thousands of distinct CDR3 sequences in the sample, 8% to 9% were seen once. This sample was shared with a second study, whose subject was yellow fever vaccine responses in identical twins.

Source material: PBMCs. The receptors shown here come from a woman between 18 and 30 years old in good health. Both conserved end residues are part of each CDR3. Each record gives: J gene, clone size, V gene, D gene, CDR3 DNA, CDR3 protein. D genes are given only for firm matches. Size values are once, few and many counts, or a class for expanded clones, and some rows have none.

TRBJ2-1,many,TRBV20-1,.,TGCAGTGCTGAGGGCTTGTGGAGCTCCTACAATGAGCAGTTCTTC,CSAEGLWSSYNEQFF
TRBJ2-2,many,TRBV3-1,.,TGTGCCAGCAGCCACAGATCCGGGGAGCTGTTTTTT,CASSHRSGELFF
TRBJ2-1,.,TRBV20-1,.,TGCAGTGCCCCCCAGCAAAGAGATGAGCAGTTCTTC,CSAPQQRDEQFF
TRBJ2-2,.,TRBV6-1,TRBD1,TGTGCCAGCACAGGACAGGTGAACACCGGGGAGCTGTTTTTT,CASTGQVNTGELFF
TRBJ2-2,.,TRBV10-3,.,TGTGCCATCGTAGGGGGCACCGGGGAGCTGTTTTTT,CAIVGGTGELFF
TRBJ2-7,few,TRBV24-1,.,TGTGCCACCAGTGATGGCGTCTTATACGAGCAGTACTTC,CATSDGVLYEQYF
TRBJ2-5,many,TRBV12-3/TRBV12-4,TRBD2,TGTGCCAGCAGTCCCTCGCCGGGGGGATCTGGGGAGGAGACCCAGTACTTC,CASSPSPGGSGEETQYF
TRBJ1-1,.,TRBV28,.,TGTGCCAGCAGTCTCCTCGGGGGCTTCACTGAAGCTTTCTTT,CASSLLGGFTEAFF
TRBJ2-1,many,TRBV14,TRBD2,TGTGCCAGCAGCCAAAGACTAGCGGGAGCTCAGGATGAGCAGTTCTTC,CASSQRLAGAQDEQFF
TRBJ2-5,.,TRBV3-1,.,TGTGCCAGCAGCATCCGGTCTAGCGCGAGTGAGACCCAGTACTTC,CASSIRSSASETQYF
TRBJ2-7,few,TRBV9,.,TGTGCCAGCAGCGTCGGTGAAAACCCAGATGGGGGCTACGAGCAGTACTTC,CASSVGENPDGGYEQYF
TRBJ2-1,many,TRBV20-1,TRBD2,TGCAGTGCCCCGGGACTAGCGGCGTTCAATGAGCAGTTCTTC,CSAPGLAAFNEQFF
TRBJ1-6,few,TRBV9,TRBD1,TGTGCCAGCAGCGTAGCTGAGGGACAGAGTTATAATTCACCCCTCCACTTT,CASSVAEGQSYNSPLHF
TRBJ1-2,few,TRBV6-6,.,TGTGCCAGCGGCGAAGGATCTAACTATGGCTACACCTTC,CASGEGSNYGYTF
TRBJ2-7,once,TRBV6-1,TRBD2,TGTGCCAGCAGAACACTAGCGGCCTCCTACGAGCAGTACTTC,CASRTLAASYEQYF
TRBJ1-5,few,TRBV18,TRBD1,TGTGCCAGCTCTACCTCCAGACAGGGGGGCAATCAGCCCCAGCATTTT,CASSTSRQGGNQPQHF
TRBJ1-5,many,TRBV4-3,.,TGCGCCAGCAGCCAAGGCCACAGTAATCAGCCCCAGCATTTT,CASSQGHSNQPQHF
TRBJ1-2,few,TRBV27,.,TGTGCCAGCAGCCCATCCGACGGGGCGATTAACTATGGCTACACCTTC,CASSPSDGAINYGYTF
TRBJ2-5,few,TRBV7-9,.,TGTGCCAGCAGCTTAGGCCGCTTGGGTATGGAGGGGGAGACCCAGTACTTC,CASSLGRLGMEGETQYF
TRBJ1-1,.,TRBV27,.,TGCACCAGCAGTTTCTCCCCGAATATGAACACTGAAGCTTTCTTT,CTSSFSPNMNTEAFF
TRBJ2-6,.,TRBV25-1,.,TGTGCCAGCAGTGTCAGGAGCGGGGCCAACGTCCTGACTTTC,CASSVRSGANVLTF
TRBJ2-2,.,TRBV14,TRBD1,TGTGCCAGCAGCAGACAGGGAGTTGCCGGGGAGCTGTTTTTT,CASSRQGVAGELFF
TRBJ2-7,many,TRBV6-2/TRBV6-3,.,TGTGCCAGCAGATCTACTAGCAAGGGGCCCTACGAGCAGTACTTC,CASRSTSKGPYEQYF
TRBJ2-7,few,TRBV6-5,TRBD2,TGTGCCAGCAGTTATACGACTAGCGGGGGGGCCGAGCAGTACTTC,CASSYTTSGGAEQYF
TRBJ2-1,.,TRBV7-2,TRBD1,TGTGCCAGCAGAGATCCTCTGGACAGGGGATCCAATGAGCAGTTCTTC,CASRDPLDRGSNEQFF
TRBJ2-7,many,TRBV11-2,TRBD1,TGTGCCAGCAGCCGGGCCGCAAAACAGGGGGCGCTTTCTCCAGATTACGAGCAGTACTTC,CASSRAAKQGALSPDYEQYF